One and the same sample provided the 5 T cell receptor beta chains below, sequenced in a study of blood T cell repertoires in COVID-19. Only in-frame clones appear in the TCRdb table, and some are missing; sequencing was by immunoSEQ multiplex PCR. The sample includes roughly 200,000 clones, over 80% seen only once; the top ten take 10% to 13%. Material for sequencing was PBMCs or T cells enriched from blood (not recorded which). The receptors here all came from a man aged 18 to 29 with acute COVID-19.

This chain connects TRBV27 to TRBJ2-1; 8 positions match TRBD2. Germline V gene data show CDR1 as MNHEY and CDR2 as SMNVEV (reference sequence). The CDR3 covers 13 residues. After removal of 10 bases from V and 4 bases from J, the junction contained 6 bases not matched to a gene. This CDR3 is CATKGLAYNEQFF. The CDR3 region has the DNA TGTGCCACCAAAGGACTAGCATACAATGAGCAGTTCTTC.

The chain's CDR3 is CASSATSDSSGNTIYF. The CDR3 DNA reads as TGTGCCAGCAGCGCAACTTCGGACAGCTCTGGAAACACCATATATTTT. This rearrangement joins TRBV9 to TRBJ1-3, with a possible D match to TRBD1 (6 bases). The CDR3 is 16 residues long. CDR1 is SGDLS and CDR2 is YYNGEE in the germline V gene. Trimming cost V 3 bases and J 0 bases, with 13 bases left between them.

In its sample, this clone was seen a few times. Other nucleotide sequences from this sample produce the same CDR3. This chain uses TRBV18 with TRBJ2-7; D remains ambiguous. V shed 2 bases and J shed 2 bases, with 7 bases lying between them. Germline CDR1 is KGHSH and CDR2 is LQKENI. This CDR3 spans 13 amino acids. CDR3: CASSPEAAYEQYF. CDR3 DNA sequence: TGTGCCAGCTCACCAGAGGCAGCCTACGAGCAGTACTTC.

V is TRBV7-6 and J is TRBJ2-7; TRBD2 matches at 7 bases. The CDR3 has 13 amino acids. The trim removed 1 base at V and 5 bases at J, leaving 2 bases unmatched. Germline V CDR1 and CDR2: SGHVS, FNYEAQ. Here the CDR3 DNA reads TGTGCCAGCAGCTTAGGGGCGGGGGACGAGCAGTACTTC. Translation gives CASSLGAGDEQYF.

This chain joins TRBV19 and TRBJ2-2; D ambiguous. This CDR3 comprises 14 residues. Between the trimmed V and J ends, which lost 4 bases and 1 base, there was a span of 7 bases. Germline V gene lookup returns CDR1 LNHDA and CDR2 SQIVND (reference sequence). In DNA form, the CDR3 reads TGTGCCAGTAGTACTCAGAAGAACACCGGGGAGCTGTTTTTT. It is translated as CASSTQKNTGELFF.